A single sample is the source of the 22 T cell receptor beta chains below, sequenced in a study of shared clonotypes between healthy human individuals. The table came from immunoSEQ multiplex PCR; TCRdb's copy has only in-frame clones and leaves some out. The sample holds a few million clones, approximately 94% seen once. The sequenced material came from naive CD4+ T cells sorted from blood. The subset: CD45RA+ positively selected. These receptors were taken from a man younger than 35 in good health.

V usage is TRBV7-2 and J usage is TRBJ2-7, with 13 bases fitting TRBD2. V trimming: 5 bases; J trimming: 6 bases; junction bases outside the gene matches: 7. Germline CDR1 reads SGHTA; CDR2 reads FQGNSA. The CDR3 sequence is 15 residues long. The CDR3 DNA sequence: TGTGCCAGCAGCCAGGGACTAGCGGGAATCGCCGAGCAGTACTTC. Translating it yields CASSQGLAGIAEQYF.

The chain has TRBV4-1 and TRBJ1-2; D is unresolved. Per the germline V gene, CDR1 is MGHRA and CDR2 is YSYEKL. Trimming took 1 base from V and 0 from J, leaving 15 bases between them. The length of the CDR3 is 17 residues. The CDR3: CASSQVGRGNSNYGYTF. CDR3 DNA: TGCGCCAGCAGCCAAGTCGGACGGGGAAATTCTAACTATGGCTACACCTTC.

The genes are TRBV10-3 and TRBJ2-3; no definite D call. Germline V lookup: CDR1 ENHRY, CDR2 SYGVKD. V gave up 3 bases and J gave up 0 bases, with 7 bases separating them. The CDR3 has 14 residues. The CDR3, as DNA: TGTGCCATCAGTGATCTAGTGAGCACAGATACGCAGTATTTT. As protein: CAISDLVSTDTQYF.

V and J are TRBV11-2 and TRBJ2-2; D tentatively fits TRBD1 or TRBD2 (6 bases each). V lost 5 bases, J lost 6 bases, and 16 bases lay in between. The CDR3 runs to 15 residues. Germline loops: CDR1 SGHAT, CDR2 FQNNGV. CDR3 region: CASSPRGAAPGELFF. CDR3 bases: TGTGCCAGCAGCCCAAGGGGGGCGGCCCCCGGGGAGCTGTTTTTT. Supplemented by reference TRBV11-2 and TRBJ2-2, the full variable domain reads EAGVAQSPRYKIIEKRQSVAFWCNPISGHATLYWYQQILGQGPKLLIQFQNNGVVDDSQLPKDRFSAERLKGVDSTLKIQPAKLEDSAVYLCASSPRGAAPGELFFGEGSRLTVL.

The chain carries TRBV2 and TRBJ1-2; D gene unclear. The germline gives CDR1 SNHLY, CDR2 FYNNEI. The V end was cut by 5 bases, the J end by 4 bases, with 14 bases between. The CDR3 is 14 residues long. CDR3 bases: TGTGCCAGCAGTCCCGGGGATGGTGGCTATGGCTACACCTTC. As protein: CASSPGDGGYGYTF.

The chain combines TRBV10-2 with TRBJ2-2, with unresolved D. From germline, CDR1 is WSHSY and CDR2 SAAADI. Trimming cost V 7 bases and J 1 base, with 4 bases left between them. This CDR3 has 12 amino acids. CDR3 protein: CASKGNTGELFF. The CDR3 coding sequence is TGCGCCAGCAAAGGGAACACCGGGGAGCTGTTTTTT.

The gene calls are TRBV7-6 and TRBJ1-6; D gene ambiguous. This CDR3 has 14 residues. Trimming took 1 base from V and 8 from J, leaving 9 bases between them. Per the germline V gene, CDR1 is SGHVS and CDR2 is FNYEAQ. In DNA form, the CDR3 reads TGTGCCAGCAGCTTAGAGGGTACTCATTCACCCCTCCACTTT. Residues: CASSLEGTHSPLHF.

The gene calls are TRBV2 and TRBJ2-1; maybe TRBD1 (6 bases). This CDR3 comprises 15 residues. The V gene's germline CDR1 is SNHLY and CDR2 FYNNEI. Between the trimmed V and J ends, which lost 5 bases and 1 base, there was a span of 12 bases. This chain's CDR3 is CASSRNRESYNEQFF. The DNA of the CDR3 is TGTGCCAGCAGTCGGAACAGGGAATCCTACAATGAGCAGTTCTTC. The whole variable domain, remainder taken from reference TRBV2 and TRBJ2-1, is EPEVTQTPSHQVTQMGQEVILRCVPISNHLYFYWYRQILGQKVEFLVSFYNNEISEKSEIFDDQFSVERPDGSNFTLKIRSTKLEDSAMYFCASSRNRESYNEQFFGPGTRLTVL.

For the CDR3, the DNA is TGTGCCAGCTCACCCCAGTTTACCGACACTGAAGCTTTCTTT. Translation: CASSPQFTDTEAFF. The V call is TRBV18, the J call TRBJ1-1; D remains unclear. CDR1 is KGHSH, CDR2 LQKENI, per germline. The CDR3 is 14 residues long. V was shortened by 3 bases and J by 3 bases, with 11 bases between the two germline ends.

V gene TRBV30 combines with J gene TRBJ2-1; TRBD2 agrees at 8 bases. Germline values: CDR1 GTSNPN, CDR2 SVGIG (reference sequence). The trim removed 3 bases at V and 9 bases at J, leaving 7 bases unmatched. This CDR3 has 13 amino acids. CDR3 in DNA: TGTGCCTGGAGCGCGGCGCTAGCGGGTGAGCAGTTCTTC. Encoded protein: CAWSAALAGEQFF. Full variable domain (remainder filled in from reference TRBV30 and TRBJ2-1): SQTIHQWPATLVQPVGSPLSLECTVEGTSNPNLYWYRQAAGRGLQLLFYSVGIGQISSEVPQNLSASRPQDRQFILSSKKLLLSDSGFYLCAWSAALAGEQFFGPGTRLTVL.

A remark on this clone: Other nucleotide sequences from this sample produce the same CDR3. The chain couples TRBV30 to TRBJ2-7; D is uncertain. Trimming shortened V by 1 base and J by 3 bases, and 4 bases separated the two germline ends. The CDR3 spans 11 residues. Germline V lookup: CDR1 GTSNPN, CDR2 SVGIG (reference sequence). The CDR3 coding sequence is TGTGCCTGGAGTGCGGTCTACGAGCAGTACTTC. It translates to CAWSAVYEQYF.

This clone has a single count. V is TRBV7-2 and J is TRBJ2-1, with 10 bases lining up with TRBD2. Germline CDR1 SGHTA, CDR2 FQGNSA. The CDR3 runs to 14 residues. Trimming at V came to 3 bases and at J to 10 bases, leaving 6 bases not matched to a gene. The CDR3 DNA reads TGTGCCAGCAGCTTCCTAGCGGGAGAAGGGGAGCAGTTCTTC. Translation: CASSFLAGEGEQFF.

This sequence joins TRBV6-5 and TRBJ1-2, with D unclear. CDR3 length: 15 residues. V was pared by 0 bases and J by 5 bases, with 13 bases between. Germline CDR1 reads MNHEY; CDR2 reads SVGAGI. The CDR3 is CASSYSKRAEYGYTF. The CDR3 DNA reads TGTGCCAGCAGTTACTCGAAACGGGCTGAATATGGCTACACCTTC.

V gene TRBV28 combines with J gene TRBJ2-7; tentatively, D is TRBD2 (5 bases). Deletions cut 3 bases from V and 5 bases from J, with 17 bases between. The CDR3 has 15 residues. Germline V gene lookup returns CDR1 MDHEN and CDR2 SYDVKM. CDR3 DNA sequence: TGTGCCAGCAGTTTCCCCCCCCGAGAGGGCGACGAGCAGTACTTC. This encodes CASSFPPREGDEQYF.

The gene calls are TRBV28 and TRBJ1-2, with D uncertain. The CDR3 extends over 16 amino acids. Germline values: CDR1 MDHEN, CDR2 SYDVKM. V was trimmed by 6 bases and J by 3 bases, leaving 20 bases between them. CDR3 bases: TGTGCCAGCAGCACCCCCGGCAGGAGTGGTCACTATGGCTACACCTTC. Translated, it gives CASSTPGRSGHYGYTF.

The chain recombines TRBV28 with TRBJ2-7; 10 bases map to TRBD2. Germline loops: CDR1 MDHEN, CDR2 SYDVKM. This CDR3 comprises 15 residues. The J segment lost 0 bases and the V segment lost 5 bases, leaving 4 bases of the junction unmatched. The chain's CDR3 is CASSITSGASYEQYF. The CDR3 coding sequence is TGTGCCAGCAGTATTACTAGCGGGGCCTCCTACGAGCAGTACTTC. The whole variable domain, remainder taken from reference TRBV28 and TRBJ2-7, is DVKVTQSSRYLVKRTGEKVFLECVQDMDHENMFWYRQDPGLGLRLIYFSYDVKMKEKGDIPEGYSVSREKKERFSLILESASTNQTSMYLCASSITSGASYEQYFGPGTRLTVT.

This clone was seen only once. This chain joins TRBV28 and TRBJ2-2; D is ambiguous. The CDR3 spans 13 residues. Germline V gene data show CDR1 as MDHEN and CDR2 as SYDVKM. Trimming took off 4 bases at V and 4 bases at J, with 7 bases between the two ends. CDR3 residues: CASSSPTTGELFF. CDR3 nucleotide sequence: TGTGCCAGCAGTTCCCCAACCACCGGGGAGCTGTTTTTT.

The chain couples TRBV28 to TRBJ1-4; no firm D call. CDR3 size: 11 residues. The V gene's germline CDR1 is MDHEN and CDR2 SYDVKM. V was shortened by 6 bases and J by 8 bases, with 7 bases between the two germline ends. In DNA, the CDR3 is TGTGCCAGCAGCGTGCGAGAAAAACTGTTTTTT. Protein: CASSVREKLFF.

V gene TRBV7-2 combines with J gene TRBJ1-2; D remains ambiguous. Germline CDR1 and CDR2: SGHTA and FQGNSA. The CDR3 covers 14 residues. Trimming removed 5 bases at V and 2 bases at J, with 12 bases between. This chain's CDR3 is CASSLRTLNYGYTF. CDR3 sequence (DNA): TGTGCCAGCAGCCTTCGGACGCTAAACTATGGCTACACCTTC.

CDR3 sequence reads: CASSARQGYNVLTF. The DNA for the CDR3 is TGTGCCAGCAGTGCACGACAGGGGTACAACGTCCTGACTTTC. The gene calls are TRBV28 and TRBJ2-6, with 8 positions matching TRBD1. This CDR3 has 14 amino acids. The germline V gene has CDR1 MDHEN and CDR2 SYDVKM. Losses at the gene ends were 5 bases for V and 9 bases for J; bases not matched to a gene: 6.

The rearrangement uses TRBV7-2 and TRBJ2-2, with D hard to call. V was trimmed by 3 bases and J by 8 bases, leaving 7 bases between them. Germline assignment: CDR1 SGHTA and CDR2 FQGNSA. There are 12 residues in the CDR3. The CDR3 coding sequence is TGTGCCAGCAGCTTCGTACGGGGGGAGCTGTTTTTT. Its protein product is CASSFVRGELFF.

Here the CDR3 DNA reads TGTGCCAGCAGTGATCCTTGGGGACAGGGAATAGTTTCGAACACCGGGGAGCTGTTTTTT. Amino acids: CASSDPWGQGIVSNTGELFF. This chain joins TRBV2 and TRBJ2-2; 9 bases align to TRBD1. This CDR3 is built from 20 residues. Trimming at V came to 3 bases and at J to 0 bases, leaving 14 bases not matched to a gene. Germline V gene lookup returns CDR1 SNHLY and CDR2 FYNNEI.